The clone carrying this TCR beta chain was recorded a few times. The data are from a study of OX40 agonist ivuxolimab in advanced cancers. The CDR3 sequence is 16 residues long. Looked up from germline, CDR1 is SGHAT and CDR2 is FQNNGV. J was trimmed by 0 bases and V by 2 bases; bases with no gene match: 3. Clones were sequenced by immunoSEQ multiplex PCR, and TCRdb holds only the in-frame ones, with some missing. The table includes 65,000 or so clones, roughly 80% detected once. This clonotype was obtained from an adult with an advanced solid tumor such as melanoma, head and neck, liver or kidney cancer. The rearrangement uses TRBV11-2 and TRBJ2-3; TRBD2 matches at 9 bases. Sequenced material: CD4+ or CD8+ T cells sorted from blood, taken in a trial of the OX40 agonist ivuxolimab. The CDR3 loop reads CASSLLAGYSTDTQYF. CDR3 sequence (DNA): TGTGCCAGCAGCTTACTAGCGGGGTATAGCACAGATACGCAGTATTTT.